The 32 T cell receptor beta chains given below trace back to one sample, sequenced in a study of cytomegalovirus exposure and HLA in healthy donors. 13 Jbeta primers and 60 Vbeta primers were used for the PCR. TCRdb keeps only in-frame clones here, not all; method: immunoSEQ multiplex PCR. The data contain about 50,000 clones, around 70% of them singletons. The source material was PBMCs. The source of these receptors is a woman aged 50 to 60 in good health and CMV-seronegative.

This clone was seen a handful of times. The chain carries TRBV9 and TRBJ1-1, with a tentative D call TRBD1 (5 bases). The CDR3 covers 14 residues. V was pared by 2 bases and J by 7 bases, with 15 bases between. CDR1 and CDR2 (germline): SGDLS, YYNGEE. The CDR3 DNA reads TGTGCCAGCAGCGTTAAGGGCAGGGCAAATGAAGCTTTCTTT. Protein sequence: CASSVKGRANEAFF.

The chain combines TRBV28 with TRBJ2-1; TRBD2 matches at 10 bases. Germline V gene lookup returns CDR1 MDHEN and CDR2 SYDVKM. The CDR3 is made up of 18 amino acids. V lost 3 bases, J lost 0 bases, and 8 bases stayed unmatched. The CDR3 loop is CASSFLAGVRSSYNEQFF. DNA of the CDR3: TGTGCCAGCAGTTTCCTAGCGGGAGTTAGGAGCTCCTACAATGAGCAGTTCTTC. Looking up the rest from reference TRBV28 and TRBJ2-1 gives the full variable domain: DVKVTQSSRYLVKRTGEKVFLECVQDMDHENMFWYRQDPGLGLRLIYFSYDVKMKEKGDIPEGYSVSREKKERFSLILESASTNQTSMYLCASSFLAGVRSSYNEQFFGPGTRLTVL.

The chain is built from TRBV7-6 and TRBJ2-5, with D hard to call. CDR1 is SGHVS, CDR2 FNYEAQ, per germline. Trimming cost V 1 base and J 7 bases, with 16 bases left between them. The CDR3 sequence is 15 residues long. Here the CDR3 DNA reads TGTGCCAGCAGCTTAGGGCCGTTTAGCTCCGGGACCCAGTACTTC. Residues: CASSLGPFSSGTQYF.

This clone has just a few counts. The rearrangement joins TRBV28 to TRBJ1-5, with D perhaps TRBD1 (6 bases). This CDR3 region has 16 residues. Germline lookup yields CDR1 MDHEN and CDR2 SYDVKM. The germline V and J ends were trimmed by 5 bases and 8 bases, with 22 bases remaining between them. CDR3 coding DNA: TGTGCCAGCAGTACCTGGACTCTGAGGGGGACGGAGCCCCAGCATTTT. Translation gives CASSTWTLRGTEPQHF.

CDR3 nucleotide sequence: TGTGCCTGGGGTCCCGGGGGGGTAATCCCCTACGAGCAGTACTTC. Translation gives CAWGPGGVIPYEQYF. The chain is built from TRBV30 and TRBJ2-7; 8 bases match TRBD2. This CDR3 is 15 amino acids long. Germline CDR1 and CDR2: GTSNPN and SVGIG (reference sequence). V lost 5 bases and J lost 2; bases outside the gene matches: 11. Complete variable domain (other parts from reference TRBV30 and TRBJ2-7): SQTIHQWPATLVQPVGSPLSLECTVEGTSNPNLYWYRQAAGRGLQLLFYSVGIGQISSEVPQNLSASRPQDRQFILSSKKLLLSDSGFYLCAWGPGGVIPYEQYFGPGTRLTVT.

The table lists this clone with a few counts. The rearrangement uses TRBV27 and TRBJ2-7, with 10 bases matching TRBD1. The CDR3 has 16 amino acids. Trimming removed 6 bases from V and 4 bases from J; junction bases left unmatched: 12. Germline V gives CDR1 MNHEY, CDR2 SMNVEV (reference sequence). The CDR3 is CASRNKPGQGFYEQYF. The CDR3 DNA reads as TGTGCCAGCAGAAATAAACCGGGACAGGGGTTTTACGAGCAGTACTTC.

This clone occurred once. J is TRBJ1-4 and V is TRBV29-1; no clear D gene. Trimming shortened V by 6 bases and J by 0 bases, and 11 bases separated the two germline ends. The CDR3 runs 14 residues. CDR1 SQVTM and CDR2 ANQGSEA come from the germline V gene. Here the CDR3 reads CSVAEGSTNEKLFF. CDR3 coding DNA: TGCAGCGTGGCCGAGGGCTCAACTAATGAAAAACTGTTTTTT.

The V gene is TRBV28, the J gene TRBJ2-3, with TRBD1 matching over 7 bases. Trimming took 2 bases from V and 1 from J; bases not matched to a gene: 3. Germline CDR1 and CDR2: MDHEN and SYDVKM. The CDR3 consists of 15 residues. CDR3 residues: CASSLPGGGTDTQYF. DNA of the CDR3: TGTGCCAGCAGTTTACCAGGGGGAGGCACAGATACGCAGTATTTT.

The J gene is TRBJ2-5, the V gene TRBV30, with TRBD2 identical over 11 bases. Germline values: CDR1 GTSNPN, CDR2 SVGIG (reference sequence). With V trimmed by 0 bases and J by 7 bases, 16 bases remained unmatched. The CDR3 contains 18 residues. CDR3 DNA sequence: TGTGCCTGGAGTGTACATCGCGGGACTAGCGGTCTCCGGGGGACCCAGTACTTC. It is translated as CAWSVHRGTSGLRGTQYF.

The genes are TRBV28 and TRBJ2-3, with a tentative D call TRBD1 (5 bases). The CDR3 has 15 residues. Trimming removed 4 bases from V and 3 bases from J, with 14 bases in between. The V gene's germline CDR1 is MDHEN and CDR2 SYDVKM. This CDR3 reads CASSSTRVITDTQYF. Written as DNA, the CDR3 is TGTGCCAGCAGTTCCACCAGGGTAATAACAGATACGCAGTATTTT.

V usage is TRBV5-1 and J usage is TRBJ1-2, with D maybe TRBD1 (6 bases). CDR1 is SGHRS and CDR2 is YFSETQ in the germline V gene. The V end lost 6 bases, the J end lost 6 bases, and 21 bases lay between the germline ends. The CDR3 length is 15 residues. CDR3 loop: CASNQTGDRKNGYTF. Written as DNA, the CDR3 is TGCGCCAGCAATCAGACAGGAGATCGTAAGAATGGCTACACCTTC.

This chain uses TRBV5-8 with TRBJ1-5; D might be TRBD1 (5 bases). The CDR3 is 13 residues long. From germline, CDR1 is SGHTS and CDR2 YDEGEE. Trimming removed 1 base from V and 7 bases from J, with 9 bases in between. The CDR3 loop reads CASSLQRGQPQHF. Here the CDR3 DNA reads TGTGCCAGCAGCTTGCAAAGGGGACAGCCCCAGCATTTT.

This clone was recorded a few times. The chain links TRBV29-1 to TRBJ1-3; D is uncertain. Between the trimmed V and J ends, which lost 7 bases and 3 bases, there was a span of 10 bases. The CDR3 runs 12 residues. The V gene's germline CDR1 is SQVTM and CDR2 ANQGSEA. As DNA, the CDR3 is TGCAGCGCCGTGGGGAGTGGAAACACCATATATTTT. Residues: CSAVGSGNTIYF.

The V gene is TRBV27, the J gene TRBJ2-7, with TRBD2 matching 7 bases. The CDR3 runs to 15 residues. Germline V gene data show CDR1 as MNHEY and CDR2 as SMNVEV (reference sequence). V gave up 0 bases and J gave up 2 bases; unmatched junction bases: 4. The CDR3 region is CASSLSAGVPYEQYF. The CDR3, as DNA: TGTGCCAGCAGTTTATCCGCGGGGGTGCCCTACGAGCAGTACTTC.

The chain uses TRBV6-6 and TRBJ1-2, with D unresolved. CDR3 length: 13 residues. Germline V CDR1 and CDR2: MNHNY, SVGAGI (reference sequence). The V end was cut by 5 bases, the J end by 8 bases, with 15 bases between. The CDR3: CASSVGAFSGYTF. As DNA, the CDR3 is TGTGCCAGCAGTGTGGGCGCCTTCTCCGGCTACACCTTC.

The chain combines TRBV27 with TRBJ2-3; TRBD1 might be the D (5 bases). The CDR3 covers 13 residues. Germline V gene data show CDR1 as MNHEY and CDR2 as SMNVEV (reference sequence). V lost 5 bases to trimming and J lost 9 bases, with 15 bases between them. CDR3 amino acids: CASSTYPQGTQYF. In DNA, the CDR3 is TGTGCCAGCAGTACCTACCCTCAGGGCACGCAGTATTTT.

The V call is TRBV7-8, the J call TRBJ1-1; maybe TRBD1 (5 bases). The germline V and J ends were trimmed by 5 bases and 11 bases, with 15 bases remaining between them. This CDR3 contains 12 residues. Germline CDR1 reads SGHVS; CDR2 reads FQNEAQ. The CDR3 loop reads CASSRGWEGAFF. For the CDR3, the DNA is TGTGCCAGCAGCCGCGGGTGGGAGGGGGCTTTCTTT.

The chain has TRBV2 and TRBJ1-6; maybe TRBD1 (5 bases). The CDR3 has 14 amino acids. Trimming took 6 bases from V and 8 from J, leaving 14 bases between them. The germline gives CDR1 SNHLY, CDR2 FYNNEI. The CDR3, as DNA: TGTGCCAGCAGGGCAGGGAGGATTGATTCACCCCTCCACTTT. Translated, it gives CASRAGRIDSPLHF. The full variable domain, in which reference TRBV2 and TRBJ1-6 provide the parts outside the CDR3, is EPEVTQTPSHQVTQMGQEVILRCVPISNHLYFYWYRQILGQKVEFLVSFYNNEISEKSEIFDDQFSVERPDGSNFTLKIRSTKLEDSAMYFCASRAGRIDSPLHFGNGTRLTVT.

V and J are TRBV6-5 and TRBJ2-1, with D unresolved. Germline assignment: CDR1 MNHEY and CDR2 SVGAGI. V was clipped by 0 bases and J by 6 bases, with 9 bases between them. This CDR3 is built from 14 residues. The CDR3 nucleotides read TGTGCCAGCAGTTACTCTTCAGCGAGCAATGAGCAGTTCTTC. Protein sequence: CASSYSSASNEQFF.

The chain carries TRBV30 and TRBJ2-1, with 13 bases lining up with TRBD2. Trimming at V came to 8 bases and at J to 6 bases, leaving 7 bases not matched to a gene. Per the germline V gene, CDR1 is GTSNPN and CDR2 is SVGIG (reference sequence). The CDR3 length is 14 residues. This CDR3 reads CAGLGTSGVNEQFF. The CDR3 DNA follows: TGTGCCGGACTCGGGACTAGCGGGGTCAATGAGCAGTTCTTC. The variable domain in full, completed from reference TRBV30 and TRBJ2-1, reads SQTIHQWPATLVQPVGSPLSLECTVEGTSNPNLYWYRQAAGRGLQLLFYSVGIGQISSEVPQNLSASRPQDRQFILSSKKLLLSDSGFYLCAGLGTSGVNEQFFGPGTRLTVL.

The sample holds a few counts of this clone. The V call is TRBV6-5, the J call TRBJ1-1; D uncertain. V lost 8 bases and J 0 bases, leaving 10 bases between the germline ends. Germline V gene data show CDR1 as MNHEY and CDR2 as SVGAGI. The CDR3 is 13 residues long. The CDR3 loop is CASATGMNTEAFF. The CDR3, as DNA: TGTGCCAGCGCCACGGGGATGAACACTGAAGCTTTCTTT.

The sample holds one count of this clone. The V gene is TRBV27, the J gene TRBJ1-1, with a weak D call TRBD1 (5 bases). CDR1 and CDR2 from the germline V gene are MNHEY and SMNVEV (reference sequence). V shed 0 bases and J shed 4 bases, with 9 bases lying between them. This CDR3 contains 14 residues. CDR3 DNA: TGTGCCAGCAGTTTATCGGGAGGGACCACTGAAGCTTTCTTT. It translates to CASSLSGGTTEAFF.

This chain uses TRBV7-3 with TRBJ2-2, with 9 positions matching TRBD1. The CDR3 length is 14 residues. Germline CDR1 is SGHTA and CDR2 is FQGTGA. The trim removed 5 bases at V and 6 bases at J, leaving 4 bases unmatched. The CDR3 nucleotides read TGTGCCAGCAGCATTACAGGGGGCGCCGGGGAGCTGTTTTTT. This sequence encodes CASSITGGAGELFF.

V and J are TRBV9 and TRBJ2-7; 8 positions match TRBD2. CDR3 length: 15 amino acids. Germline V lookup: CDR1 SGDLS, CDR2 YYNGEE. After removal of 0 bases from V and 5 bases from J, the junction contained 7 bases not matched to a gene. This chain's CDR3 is CASSVAGTSNDEQYF. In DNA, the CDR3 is TGTGCCAGCAGCGTAGCCGGGACTAGTAACGACGAGCAGTACTTC.

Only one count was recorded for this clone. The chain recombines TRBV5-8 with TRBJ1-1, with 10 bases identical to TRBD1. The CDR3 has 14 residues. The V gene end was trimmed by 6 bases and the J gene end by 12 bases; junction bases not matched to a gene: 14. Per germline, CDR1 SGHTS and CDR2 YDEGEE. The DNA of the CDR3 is TGTGCCAGCACCAACCTTCCGGGACAGGGGACCTCTTTCTTT. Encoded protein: CASTNLPGQGTSFF.

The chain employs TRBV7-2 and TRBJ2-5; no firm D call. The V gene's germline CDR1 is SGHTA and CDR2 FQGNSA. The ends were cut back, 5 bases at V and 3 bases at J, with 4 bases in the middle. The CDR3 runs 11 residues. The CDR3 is CASSQKETQYF. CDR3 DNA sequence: TGTGCCAGCAGCCAGAAAGAGACCCAGTACTTC. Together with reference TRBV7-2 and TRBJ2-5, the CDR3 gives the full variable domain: GAGVSQSPSNKVTEKGKDVELRCDPISGHTALYWYRQSLGQGLEFLIYFQGNSAPDKSGLPSDRFSAERTGGSVSTLTIQRTQQEDSAVYLCASSQKETQYFGPGTRLLVL.

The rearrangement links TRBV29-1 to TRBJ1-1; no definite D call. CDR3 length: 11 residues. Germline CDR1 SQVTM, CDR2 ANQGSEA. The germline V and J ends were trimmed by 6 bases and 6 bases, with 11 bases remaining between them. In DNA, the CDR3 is TGCAGCGTCGGGGTGCGGCCTGAAGCTTTCTTT. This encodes CSVGVRPEAFF.

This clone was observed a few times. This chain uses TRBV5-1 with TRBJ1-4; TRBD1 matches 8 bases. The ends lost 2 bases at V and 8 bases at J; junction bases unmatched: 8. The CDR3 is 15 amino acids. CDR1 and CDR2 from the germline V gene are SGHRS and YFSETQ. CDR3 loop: CASSFQGAVGEKLFF. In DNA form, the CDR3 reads TGCGCCAGCAGCTTCCAGGGGGCCGTTGGGGAAAAACTGTTTTTT. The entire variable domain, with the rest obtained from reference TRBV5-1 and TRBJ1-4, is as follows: KAGVTQTPRYLIKTRGQQVTLSCSPISGHRSVSWYQQTPGQGLQFLFEYFSETQRNKGNFPGRFSGRQFSNSRSEMNVSTLELGDSALYLCASSFQGAVGEKLFFGSGTQLSVL.

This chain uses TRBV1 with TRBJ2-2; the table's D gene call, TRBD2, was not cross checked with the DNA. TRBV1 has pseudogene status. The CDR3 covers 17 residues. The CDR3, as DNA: TGCACCAGCCAAGAGATTTATAGCGGGAGGGCCACCGGGGAGCTGTTTTTT. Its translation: CTSQEIYSGRATGELFF.

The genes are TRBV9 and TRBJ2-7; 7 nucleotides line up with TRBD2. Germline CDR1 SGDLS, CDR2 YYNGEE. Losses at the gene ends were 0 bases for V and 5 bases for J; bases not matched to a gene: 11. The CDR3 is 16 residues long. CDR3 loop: CASSVGWEGSRNEQYF. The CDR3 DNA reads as TGTGCCAGCAGCGTAGGATGGGAGGGGTCGAGGAACGAGCAGTACTTC.

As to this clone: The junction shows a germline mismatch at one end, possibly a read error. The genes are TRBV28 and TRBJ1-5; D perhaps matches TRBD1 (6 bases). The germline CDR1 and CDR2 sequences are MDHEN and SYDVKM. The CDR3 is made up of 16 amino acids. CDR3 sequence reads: CTSSPSTGREGQPQHF. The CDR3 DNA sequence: TGTACCAGCAGTCCGTCGACAGGTCGTGAGGGCCAGCCCCAGCATTTT. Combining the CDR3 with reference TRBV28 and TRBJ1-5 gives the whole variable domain DVKVTQSSRYLVKRTGEKVFLECVQDMDHENMFWYRQDPGLGLRLIYFSYDVKMKEKGDIPEGYSVSREKKERFSLILESASTNQTSMYLCTSSPSTGREGQPQHFGDGTRLSIL.

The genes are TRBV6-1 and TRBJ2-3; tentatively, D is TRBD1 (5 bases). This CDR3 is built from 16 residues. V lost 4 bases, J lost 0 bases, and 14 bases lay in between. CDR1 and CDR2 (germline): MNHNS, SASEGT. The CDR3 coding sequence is TGTGCCAGCAGTGTAAAGGGGCCCTCAAGCACAGATACGCAGTATTTT. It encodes CASSVKGPSSTDTQYF.